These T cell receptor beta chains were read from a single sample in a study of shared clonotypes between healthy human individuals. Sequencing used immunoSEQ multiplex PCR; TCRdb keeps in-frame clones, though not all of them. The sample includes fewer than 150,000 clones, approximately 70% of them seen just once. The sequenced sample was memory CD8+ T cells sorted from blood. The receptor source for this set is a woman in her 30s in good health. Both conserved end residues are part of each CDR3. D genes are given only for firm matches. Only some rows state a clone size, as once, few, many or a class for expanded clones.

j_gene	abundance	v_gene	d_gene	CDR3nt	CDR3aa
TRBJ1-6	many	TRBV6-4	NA	TGTGCCAGCAGAGACACCGACAACTCACCCCTCCACTTT	CASRDTDNSPLHF
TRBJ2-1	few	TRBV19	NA	TGTGCCAGTAGTCTGTGGTCCTTGAGCTCCTACAATGAGCAGTTCTTC	CASSLWSLSSYNEQFF
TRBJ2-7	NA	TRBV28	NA	TGTGCCAGCAGTTTGGGCGGCTACGAGCAGTACTTC	CASSLGGYEQYF
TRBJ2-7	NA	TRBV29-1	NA	TGCAGCGTTGAATCCAGTCAGGCCCACGAGCAGTACTTC	CSVESSQAHEQYF
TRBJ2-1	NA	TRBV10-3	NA	TGTGCCATCAGTCGTCAGGAAAGTTACAATGAGCAGTTCTTC	CAISRQESYNEQFF
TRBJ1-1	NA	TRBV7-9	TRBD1	TGTGCCAGCAGCTTTGGGACAGTGAACACTGAAGCTTTCTTT	CASSFGTVNTEAFF
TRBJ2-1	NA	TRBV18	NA	TGTGCCAGCTCACTTCAGGAGTCCTACAATGAGCAGTTCTTC	CASSLQESYNEQFF
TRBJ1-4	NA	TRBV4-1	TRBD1	TGCGCCAGCAGCCAATGGGACAGGGGATCAGCTAATGAAAAACTGTTTTTT	CASSQWDRGSANEKLFF
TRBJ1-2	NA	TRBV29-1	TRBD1	TGCAGCGTTGAACAGTCCGGGACAGGGACTGGCTACACCTTC	CSVEQSGTGTGYTF
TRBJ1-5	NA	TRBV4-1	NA	TGCGCCAGCAGCCAAGGGACCCTAGGGAATCAGCCCCAGCATTTT	CASSQGTLGNQPQHF
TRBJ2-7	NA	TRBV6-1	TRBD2	TGTGCCAGCAGTGAAGATGGGACTAGCGTCTACGAGCAGTACTTC	CASSEDGTSVYEQYF
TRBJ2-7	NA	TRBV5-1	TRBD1	TGCGCCAGCAGCTTGGCCTACCCGGGACAGGGCTACGAGCAGTACTTC	CASSLAYPGQGYEQYF
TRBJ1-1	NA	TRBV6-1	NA	TGTGCCAGCAATCCGGGGCAGGAGTACACTGAAGCTTTCTTT	CASNPGQEYTEAFF
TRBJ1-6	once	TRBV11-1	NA	TGTGCCAGCAGCACTAACAGGGTCCTGCGATCACCCCTCCACTTT	CASSTNRVLRSPLHF
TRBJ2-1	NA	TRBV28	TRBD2	TGTGCCAGCAGTTTTCCGGCGACTAGCGAGGATGAGCAGTTCTTC	CASSFPATSEDEQFF
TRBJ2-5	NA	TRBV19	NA	TGTGCCAGTAGTATTGGCGGGACAACCCAAGAGACCCAGTACTTC	CASSIGGTTQETQYF
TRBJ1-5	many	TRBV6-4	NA	TGTGCCAGCAGTGAAGGGTGGGAAAATCAGCCCCAGCATTTT	CASSEGWENQPQHF
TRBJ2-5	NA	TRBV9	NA	TGTGCCAGCAGCGTAGCTCAGGGACTCCAAGAGACCCAGTACTTC	CASSVAQGLQETQYF
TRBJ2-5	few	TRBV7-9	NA	TGTGCCAGCAGCTGGACCGAGACCCAGTACTTC	CASSWTETQYF
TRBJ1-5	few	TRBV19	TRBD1	TGTGCCAGTAGTATCTACAGGGGGCTTCAGCCCCAGCATTTT	CASSIYRGLQPQHF
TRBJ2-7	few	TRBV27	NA	TGTGCCAGCAGTTTATATCCCCCGGCGGGGGCCCGGAATGAAGAGCAGTACTTC	CASSLYPPAGARNEEQYF
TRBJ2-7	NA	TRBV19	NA	TGTGCCAGTAGCTCACGGACTTCGCCCTACGAGCAGTACTTC	CASSSRTSPYEQYF
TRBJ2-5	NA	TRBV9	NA	TGTGCCAGCAGCGCCGTATTCGGTGCCCTAGAGACCCAGTACTTC	CASSAVFGALETQYF
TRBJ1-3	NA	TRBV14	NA	TGTGCCAGCAGCCAAGACAGTCTACCCTGGAACTCTGGAAACACCATATATTTT	CASSQDSLPWNSGNTIYF
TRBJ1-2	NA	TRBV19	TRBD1	TGTGCCAGTTTGGGAAATGGACAGGGCGCTAACTATGGCTACACCTTC	CASLGNGQGANYGYTF
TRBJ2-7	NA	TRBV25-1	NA	TGTGCCAGCAGTGAAAGCTACGTCAGCTCCTACGAGCAGTACTTC	CASSESYVSSYEQYF
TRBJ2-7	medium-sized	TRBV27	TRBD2	TGTGCCAGCAGTTCCCTAGCGGGAGAGTACGAGCAGTACTTC	CASSSLAGEYEQYF
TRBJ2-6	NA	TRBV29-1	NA	TGCAGCGTTGAAGAAATCCGGGGAGGTGGGGCCAACGTCCTGACTTTC	CSVEEIRGGGANVLTF
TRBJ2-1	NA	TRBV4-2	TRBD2	TGTGCCAGCAGCCAAGATCGCAGCGGGAGGGGCGATGAGCAGTTCTTC	CASSQDRSGRGDEQFF
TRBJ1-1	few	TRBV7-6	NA	TGTGCCAGCAGCTTTGAAGTCACCACTGAAGCTTTCTTT	CASSFEVTTEAFF
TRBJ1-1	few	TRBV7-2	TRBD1	TGTGCCAGCAGCGTTTATAGGGGGCCCTGGGAAGCTTTCTTT	CASSVYRGPWEAFF
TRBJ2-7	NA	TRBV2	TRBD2	TGTGCCAGCAGGTTAGCGGGAGGGAGATACGAGCAGTACTTC	CASRLAGGRYEQYF
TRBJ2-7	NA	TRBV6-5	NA	TGTGCCAGCAGTTACTCGATGGGGGACGAGCAGTACTTC	CASSYSMGDEQYF
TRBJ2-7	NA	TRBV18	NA	TGTGCCAGCTCACCCCCGAGGGGCTACGAGCAGTACTTC	CASSPPRGYEQYF
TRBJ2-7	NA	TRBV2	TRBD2	TGTGCCAGCCCCCCCTTTCGCGTAGCTAGCGGTGCCTACGAGCAGTACTTC	CASPPFRVASGAYEQYF
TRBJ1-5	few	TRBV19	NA	TGTGCCAGTAGAACCCAACAGGGCTCCGGTGGGCAGCCCCAGCATTTT	CASRTQQGSGGQPQHF
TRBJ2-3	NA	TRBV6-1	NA	TGTGCCAGCAGTGAAAGGTACAGACTCACAGATACGCAGTATTTT	CASSERYRLTDTQYF
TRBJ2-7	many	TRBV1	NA	TGCACCAGCAGCCAGCGGTTACTAGCGGGAGGGCCGTACGAGCAGTACTTC	CTSSQRLLAGGPYEQYF
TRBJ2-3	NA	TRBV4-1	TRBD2	TGCGCCAGCAGTCTAGCGGGAGGACGCACTAGCACAGATACGCAGTATTTT	CASSLAGGRTSTDTQYF
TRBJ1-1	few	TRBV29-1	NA	TGCAGCGCGACCGACACTGAAGCTTTCTTT	CSATDTEAFF
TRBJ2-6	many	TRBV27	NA	TGTGCCAGCAGTTCGTACAGGGTTGGGGCCAACGTCCTGACTTTC	CASSSYRVGANVLTF
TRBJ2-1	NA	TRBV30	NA	TGTGCCTGGCCCCTTCCTAGGATGGAGGGAGATTATGAGCAGTTCTTC	CAWPLPRMEGDYEQFF
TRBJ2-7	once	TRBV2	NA	TGTGCCAGCAGAGACCAAGACAGGTACCCCTACGAGCAGTACTTC	CASRDQDRYPYEQYF
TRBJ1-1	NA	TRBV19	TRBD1	TGTGCCAGCAGCTTGTCCAGGGGGGACACTGAAGCTTTCTTT	CASSLSRGDTEAFF
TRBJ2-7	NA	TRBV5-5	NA	TGTGCCAGCAGCTTCCAGGGGCCCTACGAGCAGTACTTC	CASSFQGPYEQYF
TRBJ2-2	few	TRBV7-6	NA	TGTGCCAGCAGCTTAGAAGGGCTTGTGGACACCGGGGAGCTGTTTTTT	CASSLEGLVDTGELFF
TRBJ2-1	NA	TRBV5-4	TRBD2	TGTGCCAGCAGCTGGGGTCGGTCTAGCGGGAGTCATGAGCAGTTCTTC	CASSWGRSSGSHEQFF
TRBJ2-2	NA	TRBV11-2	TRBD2	TGTGCCTGCCGTCAAGCGGGATTCATCGGGGAGCTGTTTTTT	CACRQAGFIGELFF
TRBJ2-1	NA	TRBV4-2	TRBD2	TGTGCCAGCAGCCATTTTCGCGGGAGCTACAATGAGCAGTTCTTC	CASSHFRGSYNEQFF
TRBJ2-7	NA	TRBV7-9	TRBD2	TGTGCCAGCAGCCGTAGCGGGAGAGGGTCCTACGAGCAGTACTTC	CASSRSGRGSYEQYF
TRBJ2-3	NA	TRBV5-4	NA	TGTGCCAGCAGCTTGAGACTAGGCACTGGCACAGATACGCAGTATTTT	CASSLRLGTGTDTQYF
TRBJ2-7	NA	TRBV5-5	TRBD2	TGTGCCAGCAGCTCAACTAGCGACCTGGTGGAGCAGTACTTC	CASSSTSDLVEQYF